This T cell receptor (beta chain) was obtained from a study of T cell responses to AZD1222 COVID-19 vaccine. Repertoires were generated with immunoSEQ multiplex PCR, while TCRdb's copy carries only in-frame clones and drops some. The top ten hold roughly 15% of the sample, which has about 110,000 clones, 88% seen once. The junction had 8 bases not matched to a gene; V was cut back by 5 bases and J by 6 bases. The CDR3 spans 14 residues. From germline, CDR1 is PRHDT and CDR2 FYEKMQ (reference sequence). The TCR comes from an adult in good health. This chain connects TRBV13 to TRBJ1-2; 8 bases are shared with TRBD1. Material: peripheral blood, obtained on day 0 of AZD1222 vaccination. The CDR3 DNA is TGTGCCAGCAGCCCTCAGGGGGCGCTGGATGGCTACACCTTC. As protein: CASSPQGALDGYTF.